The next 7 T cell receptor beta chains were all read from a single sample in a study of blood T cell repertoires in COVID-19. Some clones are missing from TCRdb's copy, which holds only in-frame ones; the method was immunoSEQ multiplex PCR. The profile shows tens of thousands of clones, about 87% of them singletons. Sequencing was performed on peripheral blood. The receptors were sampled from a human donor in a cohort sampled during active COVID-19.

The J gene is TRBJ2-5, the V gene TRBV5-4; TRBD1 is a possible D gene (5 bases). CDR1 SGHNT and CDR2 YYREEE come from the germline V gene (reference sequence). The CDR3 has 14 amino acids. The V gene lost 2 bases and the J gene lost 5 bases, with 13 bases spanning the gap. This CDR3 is CASSFGRDRETQYF. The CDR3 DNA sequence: TGTGCCAGCAGCTTCGGCAGGGATCGGGAGACCCAGTACTTC. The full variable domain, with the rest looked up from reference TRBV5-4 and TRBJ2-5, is ETGVTQSPTHLIKTRGQQVTLRCSSQSGHNTVSWYQQALGQGPQFIFQYYREEENGRGNFPPRFSGLQFPNYSSELNVNALELDDSALYLCASSFGRDRETQYFGPGTRLLVL.

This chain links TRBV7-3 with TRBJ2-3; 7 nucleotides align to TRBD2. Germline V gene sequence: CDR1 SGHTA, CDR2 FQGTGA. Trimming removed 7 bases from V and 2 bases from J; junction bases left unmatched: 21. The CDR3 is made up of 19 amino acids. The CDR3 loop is CASMEVRPLPSGTTDTQYF. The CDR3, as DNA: TGTGCCAGCATGGAGGTTAGGCCCCTCCCTAGCGGAACCACAGATACGCAGTATTTT.

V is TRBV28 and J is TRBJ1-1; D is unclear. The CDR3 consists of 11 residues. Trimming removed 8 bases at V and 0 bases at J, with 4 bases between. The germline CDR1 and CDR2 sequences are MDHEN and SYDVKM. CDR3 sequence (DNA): TGTGCCAGCCTCCTGAACACTGAAGCTTTCTTT. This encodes CASLLNTEAFF.

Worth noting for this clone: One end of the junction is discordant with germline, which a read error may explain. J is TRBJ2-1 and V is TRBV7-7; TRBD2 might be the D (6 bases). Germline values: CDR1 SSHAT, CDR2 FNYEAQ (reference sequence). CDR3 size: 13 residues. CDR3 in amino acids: CASSSDYYNEQFF. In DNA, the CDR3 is TGTGCTAGCAGCTCGGACTACTACAATGAGCAGTTCTTC.

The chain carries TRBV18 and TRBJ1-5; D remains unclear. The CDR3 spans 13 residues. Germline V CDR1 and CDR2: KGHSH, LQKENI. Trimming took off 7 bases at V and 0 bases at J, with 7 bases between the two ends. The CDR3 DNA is TGTGCCAGCTGCGGCACTAGCAATCAGCCCCAGCATTTT. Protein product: CASCGTSNQPQHF.

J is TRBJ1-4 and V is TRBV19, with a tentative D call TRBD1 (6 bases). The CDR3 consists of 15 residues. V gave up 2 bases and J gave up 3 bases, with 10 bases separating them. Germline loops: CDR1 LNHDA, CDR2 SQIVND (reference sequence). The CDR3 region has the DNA TGTGCCAGTAGTATACGGGGGGCCCCTAATGAAAAACTGTTTTTT. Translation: CASSIRGAPNEKLFF.

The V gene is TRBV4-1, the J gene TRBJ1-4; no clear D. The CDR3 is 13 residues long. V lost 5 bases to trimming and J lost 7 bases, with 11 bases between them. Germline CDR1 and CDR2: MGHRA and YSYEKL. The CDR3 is CASSLLSGEKLFF. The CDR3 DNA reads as TGCGCCAGCAGCTTGCTCTCGGGTGAAAAACTGTTTTTT.